What follows are 2 T cell receptor beta chains derived from one specimen sequenced in a study of blood T cell repertoires in COVID-19. The repertoire was sequenced with immunoSEQ multiplex PCR; TCRdb's copy has only in-frame clones and lacks some. The sample records fewer than 300,000 clones, about nine tenths being singletons. The source material was PBMCs or T cells enriched from blood (not recorded which). The origin of the receptors is a woman aged 25 to 39 who had recovered from COVID-19.

This clone is a singleton in its sample. This sample includes further DNA sequences coding for the same CDR3. The chain employs TRBV4-3 and TRBJ1-5, with TRBD1 matching 7 bases. This CDR3 has 15 residues. V dropped 0 bases and J dropped 4; count of bases not matched to a gene: 3. Germline V gives CDR1 LGHNA, CDR2 YSLEER. CDR3 sequence reads: CASSQDRGRNQPQHF. CDR3 bases: TGCGCCAGCAGCCAAGACAGGGGGAGGAATCAGCCCCAGCATTTT.

The rearrangement joins TRBV9 to TRBJ2-2; 7 nucleotides align to TRBD2. Germline CDR1 is SGDLS and CDR2 is YYNGEE. This CDR3 has 19 residues. V lost 0 bases and J lost 0; bases outside the gene matches: 11. The CDR3 DNA follows: TGTGCCAGCAGCGTAGGAGGATTCGGGAGCGGGACGAACACCGGGGAGCTGTTTTTT. As protein: CASSVGGFGSGTNTGELFF.